Below are 20 T cell receptor beta chains sequenced from a single sample in a study of cytomegalovirus exposure and HLA in healthy donors. PCR used 60 Vbeta primers and 13 Jbeta primers. Sequencing used immunoSEQ multiplex PCR; TCRdb keeps in-frame clones, though not all of them. Here the sample spans about 140,000 clones, around 59% being singletons. The specimen sequenced was PBMCs. The receptors were sampled from a male donor in good health and CMV-seronegative.

The chain combines TRBV9 with TRBJ2-5, with D possibly TRBD1 on 5 matching bases. Germline lookup yields CDR1 SGDLS and CDR2 YYNGEE. The V end was cut by 3 bases, the J end by 5 bases, with 11 bases between. The CDR3 has 13 amino acids. Here the CDR3 DNA reads TGTGCCAGCAGCGCAGGGATATGGGAGACCCAGTACTTC. Its translation is CASSAGIWETQYF. The full variable domain, rest sourced from reference TRBV9 and TRBJ2-5, is DSGVTQTPKHLITATGQRVTLRCSPRSGDLSVYWYQQSLDQGLQFLIQYYNGEERAKGNILERFSAQQFPDLHSELNLSSLELGDSALYFCASSAGIWETQYFGPGTRLLVL.

V is TRBV7-2 and J is TRBJ1-6; 9 bases line up with TRBD1. Trimming took 7 bases from V and 14 from J; bases not matched to a gene: 12. The CDR3 runs 14 residues. Germline V gives CDR1 SGHTA, CDR2 FQGNSA. CDR3: CASTSLGTGFSLHF. The CDR3 DNA follows: TGTGCCAGCACCTCTCTCGGGACAGGGTTTTCCCTCCACTTT.

V gene TRBV2 combines with J gene TRBJ1-5; D is uncertain. The germline CDR1 and CDR2 sequences are SNHLY and FYNNEI. The CDR3 has 13 residues. V lost 3 bases and J lost 4, with 7 bases in between. DNA of the CDR3: TGTGCCAGCAGTGACTTTATGAATCAGCCCCAGCATTTT. Translation: CASSDFMNQPQHF. The entire variable domain, with the rest obtained from reference TRBV2 and TRBJ1-5, is as follows: EPEVTQTPSHQVTQMGQEVILRCVPISNHLYFYWYRQILGQKVEFLVSFYNNEISEKSEIFDDQFSVERPDGSNFTLKIRSTKLEDSAMYFCASSDFMNQPQHFGDGTRLSIL.

This clone has a single count. The chain recombines TRBV9 with TRBJ2-3, with 7 nucleotides matching TRBD2. The CDR3 consists of 17 residues. The V segment lost 1 base and the J segment 2 bases; nucleotides outside the gene matches: 10. The germline V gene encodes CDR1 SGDLS and CDR2 YYNGEE. The CDR3: CASSVRLADRYTDTQYF. The CDR3 DNA reads TGTGCCAGCAGCGTAAGGCTAGCGGATCGTTACACAGATACGCAGTATTTT.

This clone occurred a few times. The DNA of the CDR3 is TGTGCCAGCGGAGACCCGGGACAGAGAGACAATCAGCCCCAGCATTTT. This codes for CASGDPGQRDNQPQHF. This chain joins TRBV7-8 and TRBJ1-5, with 7 bases lining up with TRBD1. In germline, CDR1 is SGHVS, CDR2 FQNEAQ. V shed 8 bases, J shed 3 bases, and the junction held 13 bases outside the gene matches. The length of the CDR3 is 16 residues.

The chain uses TRBV7-8 and TRBJ1-5; TRBD1 is a possible D gene (6 bases). The CDR3 loop spans 16 amino acids. The V end lost 5 bases, the J end lost 1 base, and 15 bases lay between the germline ends. Germline CDR1 reads SGHVS; CDR2 reads FQNEAQ. This chain's CDR3 is CASSLTFDRSNQPQHF. CDR3 bases: TGTGCCAGCAGCCTAACCTTTGACAGGAGCAATCAGCCCCAGCATTTT.

This chain joins TRBV27 and TRBJ2-7; 9 nucleotides agree with TRBD2. The CDR3 runs to 16 residues. V trimming: 7 bases; J trimming: 7 bases; junction bases outside the gene matches: 17. Germline V gene data show CDR1 as MNHEY and CDR2 as SMNVEV (reference sequence). CDR3: CASNLSGGGASREQYF. The CDR3 DNA is TGTGCCAGCAACTTATCTGGCGGGGGGGCCTCTCGGGAGCAGTACTTC.

Only one count was recorded for this clone. The CDR3 nucleotides read TGTGCCAGTAGTCCTGGGGGGGCCAGCACAGATACGCAGTATTTT. It specifies CASSPGGASTDTQYF. The chain links TRBV19 to TRBJ2-3, with D maybe TRBD2 (7 bases). The germline V gene has CDR1 LNHDA and CDR2 SQIVND (reference sequence). Trimming removed 5 bases at V and 0 bases at J, with 12 bases between. This CDR3 has 15 amino acids.

The rearrangement uses TRBV9 and TRBJ2-5; 13 positions agree with TRBD2. Germline V gene sequence: CDR1 SGDLS, CDR2 YYNGEE. V was pared by 3 bases and J by 4 bases, with 3 bases of the junction left unmatched. The CDR3 spans 15 residues. The CDR3 coding sequence is TGTGCCAGCAGCGGGGGACTAGCGGGATCAGAGACCCAGTACTTC. Translating gives CASSGGLAGSETQYF.

V gene TRBV12-5 combines with J gene TRBJ2-1; 9 bases align to TRBD1. With 5 bases clipped from V and 6 bases from J, the junction kept 8 bases outside the gene matches. Germline CDR1 LGHNT, CDR2 FRNRAP. The CDR3 sequence is 15 residues long. CDR3 sequence: CASGPGTGRRNEQFF. The DNA of the CDR3 is TGTGCTAGTGGTCCGGGGACAGGGCGGCGCAATGAGCAGTTCTTC.

The chain has TRBV19 and TRBJ2-5, with D perhaps TRBD1 (6 bases). This CDR3 spans 15 amino acids. V was cut by 2 bases and J by 5 bases, with 15 bases left in between. Germline V CDR1 and CDR2: LNHDA, SQIVND (reference sequence). CDR3 region: CASSIHNPQGETQYF. The CDR3 DNA follows: TGTGCCAGTAGTATACACAACCCTCAGGGGGAGACCCAGTACTTC.

This clone was seen more than once but under ten times. At one end the junction does not follow the germline gene, possibly because of a read error. The V gene is TRBV23-1, the J gene TRBJ1-2, with 7 bases matching TRBD1. TRBV23-1 is an ORF for which the function is uncertain. The CDR3 extends over 12 amino acids. The CDR3 nucleotides are TGCGCCAGCAGTCAAAGGATCCGGACAGGTAACTTC. It translates to CASSQRIRTGNF.

This sequence joins TRBV19 and TRBJ1-1; D not certain. Germline CDR1 is LNHDA and CDR2 is SQIVND (reference sequence). The CDR3 totals 14 residues. The V gene lost 1 base and the J gene lost 1 base, with 7 bases spanning the gap. The CDR3 loop is CASSIVGGNTEAFF. For the CDR3, the DNA is TGTGCCAGTAGTATAGTGGGAGGGAACACTGAAGCTTTCTTT.

The chain employs TRBV5-8 and TRBJ1-1; 7 bases line up with TRBD1. J was trimmed by 1 base and V by 3 bases; bases with no gene match: 6. This CDR3 has 15 residues. From germline, CDR1 is SGHTS and CDR2 YDEGEE. The CDR3 reads CASSWGGTANTEAFF. The CDR3 region has the DNA TGTGCCAGCAGCTGGGGTGGGACAGCGAACACTGAAGCTTTCTTT.

This clone was seen once. The chain joins TRBV18 to TRBJ2-7; 7 nucleotides agree with TRBD1. Germline V gives CDR1 KGHSH, CDR2 LQKENI. This CDR3 has 16 amino acids. V gave up 5 bases and J gave up 3 bases; unmatched junction bases: 13. CDR3 sequence (DNA): TGTGCCAGCTCAGGTCTGGGGTGGGACAGACGCTACGAGCAGTACTTC. Protein: CASSGLGWDRRYEQYF.

This clone was seen a handful of times. The V call is TRBV5-1, the J call TRBJ2-1, with D maybe TRBD2 (6 bases). The CDR3 consists of 14 residues. Per the germline V gene, CDR1 is SGHRS and CDR2 is YFSETQ. The germline V and J ends were trimmed by 4 bases and 3 bases, with 11 bases remaining between them. CDR3 nucleotide sequence: TGCGCCAGCAGCCCCGGGACTCGCTACAATGAGCAGTTCTTC. It translates to CASSPGTRYNEQFF.

This clone was detected a few times. Other DNA sequences from this sample encode an identical CDR3 as well. The genes are TRBV6-5 and TRBJ1-1; D not certain. The CDR3 covers 14 residues. Germline V gene lookup returns CDR1 MNHEY and CDR2 SVGAGI. V gave up 0 bases and J gave up 0 bases, with 5 bases separating them. The CDR3 loop reads CASSYSSVNTEAFF. The CDR3 DNA reads as TGTGCCAGCAGTTACTCTTCTGTGAACACTGAAGCTTTCTTT.

V is TRBV5-4 and J is TRBJ1-1; no firm D call. Germline CDR1 reads SGHNT; CDR2 reads YYREEE (reference sequence). This CDR3 is 16 amino acids long. V was clipped by 4 bases and J by 2 bases, with 18 bases between them. As DNA, the CDR3 is TGTGCCAGCAGCCGAGGGTCATTGGGAAGAAACACTGAAGCTTTCTTT. Translated, it gives CASSRGSLGRNTEAFF.

CDR3: CASSYSESDTQYF. The CDR3 DNA reads as TGTGCCAGCAGTTATTCAGAATCGGATACGCAGTATTTT. The chain recombines TRBV6-5 with TRBJ2-3; D is undetermined. This CDR3 spans 13 amino acids. Germline loops: CDR1 MNHEY, CDR2 SVGAGI. V gave up 3 bases and J gave up 6 bases, with 10 bases separating them.

The genes are TRBV7-3 and TRBJ1-1, with unresolved D. This CDR3 contains 13 residues. Trimming stripped 2 bases from V and 2 bases from J, with 6 bases between. Germline V lookup: CDR1 SGHTA, CDR2 FQGTGA. The CDR3 reads CASSLWLNTEAFF. The CDR3 nucleotides are TGTGCCAGCAGCTTATGGCTTAACACTGAAGCTTTCTTT.